The next 3 T cell receptor beta chains were all read from a single sample in a study of blood T cell repertoires in COVID-19. Profiled with immunoSEQ multiplex PCR; TCRdb holds only in-frame clones, not every one. The sample includes some 80,000 clones, around 85% seen only once; the top ten take 15% to 20%. The specimen sequenced was peripheral blood. Source of these receptors: a man older than 75 with active or convalescent COVID-19.

The chain combines TRBV5-1 with TRBJ2-1; no reliable D call. Deletions cut 7 bases from V and 3 bases from J, with 8 bases between. CDR1 and CDR2 (germline): SGHRS, YFSETQ. This CDR3 has 12 residues. The CDR3 spells CASREDYNEQFF. The CDR3 DNA reads TGCGCCAGCCGCGAGGACTACAATGAGCAGTTCTTC.

The table lists this clone with a count of one. J is TRBJ2-1 and V is TRBV3-1 (or the pseudogene TRBV3-2); TRBD2 agrees at 11 bases. This CDR3 is 15 amino acids long. Germline CDR1 LGHDT, CDR2 YNNKEL (reference sequence). Trimming removed 5 bases from V and 6 bases from J; junction bases left unmatched: 6. The CDR3 coding sequence is TGTGCCAGCAGCTCTTCCGGGACTAGCGGCAATGAGCAGTTCTTC. Its translation: CASSSSGTSGNEQFF.

The rearrangement joins TRBV3-1 (or the pseudogene TRBV3-2) to TRBJ1-5; D not certain. The V gene lost 4 bases and the J gene lost 4 bases, with 8 bases spanning the gap. The CDR3 covers 13 residues. Germline CDR1 and CDR2: LGHDT and YNNKEL (reference sequence). CDR3 in DNA: TGTGCCAGCAGCCGGGCACGGAATCAGCCCCAGCATTTT. Its translation: CASSRARNQPQHF.